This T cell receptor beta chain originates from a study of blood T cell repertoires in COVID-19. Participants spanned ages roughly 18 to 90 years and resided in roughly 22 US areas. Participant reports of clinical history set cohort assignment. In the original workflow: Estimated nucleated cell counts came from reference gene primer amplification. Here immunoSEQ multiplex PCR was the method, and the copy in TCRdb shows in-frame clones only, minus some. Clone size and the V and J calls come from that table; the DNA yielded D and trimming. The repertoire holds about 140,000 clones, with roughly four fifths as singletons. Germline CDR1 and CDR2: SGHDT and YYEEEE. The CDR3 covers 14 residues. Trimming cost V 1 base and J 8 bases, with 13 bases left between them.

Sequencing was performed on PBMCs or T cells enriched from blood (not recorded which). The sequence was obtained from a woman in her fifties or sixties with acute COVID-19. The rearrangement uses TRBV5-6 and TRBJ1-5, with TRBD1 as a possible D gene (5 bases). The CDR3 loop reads CASSLLGAGEPQHF. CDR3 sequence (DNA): TGTGCCAGCAGCTTGTTAGGGGCCGGAGAGCCCCAGCATTTT.